This T cell receptor beta chain came from a study of blood T cell repertoires in COVID-19. Background on the study: Whether acute or convalescent, the COVID-19 samples came from the United States, Italy and Spain. Sources were T cells, B-cell-depleted T cells, or PBMCs; the material itself was cDNA or gDNA.

Method: immunoSEQ multiplex PCR; TCRdb's copy keeps in-frame clones and lacks some. The sample shows under 250,000 clones, about four fifths of them seen only once. The CDR3 extends over 13 amino acids. Germline lookup yields CDR1 MNHEY and CDR2 SMNVEV (reference sequence). V was trimmed by 6 bases and J by 2 bases, leaving 10 bases between them. This clone was counted ten times or more. This receptor was identified in a woman in her thirties or forties who had been exposed to COVID-19. This chain connects TRBV27 to TRBJ1-2; D may be TRBD1 (6 bases). What was sequenced was PBMCs or T cells enriched from blood (not recorded which). The CDR3 DNA sequence: TGTGCCAGCAGGCGGACAGAAAACTATGGCTACACCTTC. It codes for CASRRTENYGYTF.